The clone carrying this T cell receptor (beta chain) has ten or more counts. What it recognizes is unknown. Looked up from germline, CDR1 is MGHRA and CDR2 is YSYEKL. Trimming took 5 bases from V and 4 from J, leaving 29 bases between them. The CDR3 covers 19 residues. These data belong to a study of glioma-infiltrating T cells. General study findings and limits: Very few CDR3 sequences were shared between tissue and blood. Above-expected tissue-blood divergence occurred in all gliomas, most in low-grade ones.

Using RNA template, CDR3s of TCR alpha and beta were amplified with iRepertoire arm-PCR. One-step reverse transcription and amplification started from around 100-400 ng of tissue mRNA or PBMC total RNA. One entry per CDR3 protein, called by TCRdb with MiXCR from the multiplex PCR reads. The table lists about 130,000 distinct CDR3 sequences, roughly 24% of them singletons, with approximately 14% in the top ten. The chain has TRBV4-1 and TRBJ2-5; tentative D call: TRBD2 (6 bases). This clonotype was sampled from a human donor with low-grade glioma or glioblastoma, undergoing nonglioma brain surgery, or in good health (not recorded which). The sample was glioma tissue, nonneoplastic brain tissue, or PBMCs (not recorded which). CDR3 region: CASSGYPQSGRDWGETQYF. In nucleotides, the CDR3 is TGCGCCAGCAGCGGTTACCCTCAATCCGGGCGGGACTGGGGAGAGACCCAGTACTTC.